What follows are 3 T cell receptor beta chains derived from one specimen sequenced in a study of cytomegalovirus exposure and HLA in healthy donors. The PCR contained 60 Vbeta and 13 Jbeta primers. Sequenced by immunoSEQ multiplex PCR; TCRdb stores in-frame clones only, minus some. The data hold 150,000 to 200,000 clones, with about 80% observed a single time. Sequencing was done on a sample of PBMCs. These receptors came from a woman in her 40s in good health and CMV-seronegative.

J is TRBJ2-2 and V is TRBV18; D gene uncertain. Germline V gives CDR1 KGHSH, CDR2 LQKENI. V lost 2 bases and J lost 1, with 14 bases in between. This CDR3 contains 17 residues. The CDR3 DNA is TGTGCCAGCTCACCATCTCAATTAGCCAGGAACACCGGGGAGCTGTTTTTT. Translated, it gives CASSPSQLARNTGELFF. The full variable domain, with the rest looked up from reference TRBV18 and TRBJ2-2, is NAGVMQNPRHLVRRRGQEARLRCSPMKGHSHVYWYRQLPEEGLKFMVYLQKENIIDESGMPKERFSAEFPKEGPSILRIQQVVRGDSAAYFCASSPSQLARNTGELFFGEGSRLTVL.

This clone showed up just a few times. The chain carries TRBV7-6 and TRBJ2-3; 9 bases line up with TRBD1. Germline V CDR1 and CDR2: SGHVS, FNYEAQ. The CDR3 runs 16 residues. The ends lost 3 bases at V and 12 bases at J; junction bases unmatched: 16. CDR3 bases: TGTGCCAGCAGCTTGGACATAACCGGGACAGGGATGATCCAGTATTTT. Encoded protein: CASSLDITGTGMIQYF. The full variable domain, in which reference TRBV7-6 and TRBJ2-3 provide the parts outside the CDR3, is GAGVSQSPRYKVTKRGQDVALRCDPISGHVSLYWYRQALGQGPEFLTYFNYEAQQDKSGLPNDRFSAERPEGSISTLTIQRTEQRDSAMYRCASSLDITGTGMIQYFGPGTRLTVL.

CDR3 nucleotides: TGTGCCACCAGCAGAATAAACACAGGGGCCAGCGATCAGCCCCAGCATTTT. Its protein product is CATSRINTGASDQPQHF. The chain couples TRBV15 to TRBJ1-5, with TRBD1 identical over 7 bases. CDR3 length: 17 residues. Per the germline V gene, CDR1 is LNHNV and CDR2 is YYDKDF (reference sequence). V lost 2 bases to trimming and J lost 5 bases; unmatched junction nucleotides: 12.